What follows is one T cell receptor (beta chain) and its context. This sample is drawn from a study of blood T cell repertoires in COVID-19. Study-wide context: The samples span acute and convalescent COVID-19 from the United States, Italy and Spain.

The CDR3 runs 14 residues. CDR1 MNHEY and CDR2 SVGEGT come from the germline V gene. V lost 0 bases to trimming and J lost 2 bases, with 7 bases between them. In the original analysis: Amplification of reference gene primers was used by the study to estimate nucleated cell counts. Data came from immunoSEQ multiplex PCR; TCRdb stores just in-frame clones and leaves some out. D and trimming were read from the DNA, whereas the V and J calls and clone size are those reported in that table. Of about 260,000 clones listed, around 87% are singletons. The chain combines TRBV6-2 or TRBV6-3 with TRBJ1-2; D not resolved. This sequence originates from a woman aged 40-49 years who had recovered from COVID-19. The sequencing sample was made of peripheral blood. The CDR3 region has the DNA TGTGCCAGCAGTTACTCGAGGCAGAACTATGGCTACACCTTC. Encoded protein: CASSYSRQNYGYTF.